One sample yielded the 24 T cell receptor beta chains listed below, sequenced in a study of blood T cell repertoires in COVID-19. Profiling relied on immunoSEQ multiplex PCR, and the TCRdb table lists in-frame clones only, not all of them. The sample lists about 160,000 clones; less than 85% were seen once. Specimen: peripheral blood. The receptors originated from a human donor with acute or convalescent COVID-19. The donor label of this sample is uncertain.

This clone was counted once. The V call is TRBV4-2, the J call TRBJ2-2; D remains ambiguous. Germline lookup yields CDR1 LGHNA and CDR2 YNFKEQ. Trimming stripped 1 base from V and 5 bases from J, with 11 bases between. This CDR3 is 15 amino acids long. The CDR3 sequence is CASSQARAETGELFF. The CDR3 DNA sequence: TGTGCCAGCAGCCAAGCGAGAGCCGAAACCGGGGAGCTGTTTTTT.

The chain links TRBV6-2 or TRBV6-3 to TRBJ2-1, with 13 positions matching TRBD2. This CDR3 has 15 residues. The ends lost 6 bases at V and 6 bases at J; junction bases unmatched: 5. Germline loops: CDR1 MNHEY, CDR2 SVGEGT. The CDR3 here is CASSPGLAGANEQFF. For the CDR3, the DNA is TGTGCCAGCAGCCCCGGACTAGCGGGGGCCAATGAGCAGTTCTTC.

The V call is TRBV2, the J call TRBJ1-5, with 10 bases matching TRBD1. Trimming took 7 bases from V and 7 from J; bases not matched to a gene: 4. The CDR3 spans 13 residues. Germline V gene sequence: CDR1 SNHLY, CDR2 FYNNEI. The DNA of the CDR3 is TGTGCCAGCAAGGGGACAGGGGACCAGCCCCAGCATTTT. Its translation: CASKGTGDQPQHF.

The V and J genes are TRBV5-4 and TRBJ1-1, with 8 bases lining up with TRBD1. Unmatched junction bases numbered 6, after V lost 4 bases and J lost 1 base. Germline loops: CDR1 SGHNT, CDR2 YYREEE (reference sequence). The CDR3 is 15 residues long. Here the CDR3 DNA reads TGTGCCAGCAGCATAAGGACAGGGTCGAACACTGAAGCTTTCTTT. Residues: CASSIRTGSNTEAFF.

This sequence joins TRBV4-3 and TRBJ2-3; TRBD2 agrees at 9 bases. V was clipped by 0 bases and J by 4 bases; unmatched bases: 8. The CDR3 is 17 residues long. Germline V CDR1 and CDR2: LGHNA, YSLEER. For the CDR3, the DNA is TGCGCCAGCAGCCAAGAGATCGCGGGGGGGCCCGCAGATACGCAGTATTTT. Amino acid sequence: CASSQEIAGGPADTQYF.

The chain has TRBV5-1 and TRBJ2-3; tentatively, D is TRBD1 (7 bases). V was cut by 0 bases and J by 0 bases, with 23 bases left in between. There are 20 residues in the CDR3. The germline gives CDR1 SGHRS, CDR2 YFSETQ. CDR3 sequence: CASSLGSRGAQVTSTDTQYF. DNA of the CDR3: TGCGCCAGCAGCTTGGGGAGCAGGGGGGCCCAAGTTACTAGCACAGATACGCAGTATTTT.

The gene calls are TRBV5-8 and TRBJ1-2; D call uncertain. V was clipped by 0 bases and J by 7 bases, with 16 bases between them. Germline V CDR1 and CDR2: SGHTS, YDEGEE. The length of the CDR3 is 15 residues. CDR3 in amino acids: CASSLAGVFRGGYTF. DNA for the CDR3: TGTGCCAGCAGCTTGGCCGGCGTCTTTCGGGGTGGCTACACCTTC.

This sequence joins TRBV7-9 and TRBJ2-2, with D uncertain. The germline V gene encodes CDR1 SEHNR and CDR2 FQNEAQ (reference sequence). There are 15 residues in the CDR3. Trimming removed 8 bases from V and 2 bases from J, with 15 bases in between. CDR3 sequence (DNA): TGTGCCAGCGAATCCCTCCTAATAAACACCGGGGAGCTGTTTTTT. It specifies CASESLLINTGELFF. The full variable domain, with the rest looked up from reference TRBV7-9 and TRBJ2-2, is DTGVSQNPRHKITKRGQNVTFRCDPISEHNRLYWYRQTLGQGPEFLTYFQNEAQLEKSRLLSDRFSAERPKGSFSTLEIQRTEQGDSAMYLCASESLLINTGELFFGEGSRLTVL.

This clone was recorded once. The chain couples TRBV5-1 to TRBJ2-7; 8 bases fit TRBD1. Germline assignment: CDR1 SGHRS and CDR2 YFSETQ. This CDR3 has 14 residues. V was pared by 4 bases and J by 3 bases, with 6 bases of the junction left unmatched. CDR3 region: CASSPGQGVYEQYF. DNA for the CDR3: TGCGCCAGCAGCCCTGGACAGGGAGTCTACGAGCAGTACTTC.

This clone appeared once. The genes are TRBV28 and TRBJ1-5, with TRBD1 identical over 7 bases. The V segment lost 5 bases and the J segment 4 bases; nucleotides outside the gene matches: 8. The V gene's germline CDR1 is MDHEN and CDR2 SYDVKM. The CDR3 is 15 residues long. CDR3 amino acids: CASSNRGGKNQPQHF. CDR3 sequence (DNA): TGTGCCAGCAGTAACAGGGGTGGCAAGAATCAGCCCCAGCATTTT.

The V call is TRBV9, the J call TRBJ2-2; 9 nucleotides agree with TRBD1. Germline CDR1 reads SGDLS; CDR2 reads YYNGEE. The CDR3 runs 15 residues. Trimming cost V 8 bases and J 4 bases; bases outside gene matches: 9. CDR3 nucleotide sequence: TGTGCCAGTGGACAGGGGTCCTCTCTCACCGGGGAGCTGTTTTTT. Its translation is CASGQGSSLTGELFF. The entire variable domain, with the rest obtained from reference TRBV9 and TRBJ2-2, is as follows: DSGVTQTPKHLITATGQRVTLRCSPRSGDLSVYWYQQSLDQGLQFLIQYYNGEERAKGNILERFSAQQFPDLHSELNLSSLELGDSALYFCASGQGSSLTGELFFGEGSRLTVL.

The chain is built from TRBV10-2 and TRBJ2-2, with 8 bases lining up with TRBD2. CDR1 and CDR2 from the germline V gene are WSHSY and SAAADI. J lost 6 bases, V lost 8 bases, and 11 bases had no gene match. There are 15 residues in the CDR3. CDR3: CASLPGERGSGELFF. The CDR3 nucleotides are TGCGCCAGCTTGCCAGGGGAGCGGGGGTCCGGGGAGCTGTTTTTT.

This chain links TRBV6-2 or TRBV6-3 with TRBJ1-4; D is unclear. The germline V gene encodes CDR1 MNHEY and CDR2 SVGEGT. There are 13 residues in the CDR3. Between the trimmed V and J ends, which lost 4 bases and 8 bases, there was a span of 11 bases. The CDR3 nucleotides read TGTGCCAGCAGTTTCCGACCCGGGGAAAAACTGTTTTTT. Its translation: CASSFRPGEKLFF.

The CDR3 DNA follows: TGTGCCAGCAGTATCCCCCAGGGGGCGAATTCACCCCTCCACTTT. It yields the protein CASSIPQGANSPLHF. The V gene is TRBV28, the J gene TRBJ1-6; 8 nucleotides agree with TRBD1. CDR3 length: 15 residues. V was pared by 5 bases and J by 7 bases, with 7 bases of the junction left unmatched. Germline lookup yields CDR1 MDHEN and CDR2 SYDVKM.

For the CDR3, the DNA is TGTGCCAGCAGCTATAGGGGGTCTACGAGGCAGTACTTC. This gives the protein CASSYRGSTRQYF. The V and J genes are TRBV14 and TRBJ2-7, with D possibly being TRBD1 (6 bases). Trimming pared 5 bases from V and 9 bases from J, leaving 17 bases between. The CDR3 has 13 residues. Germline V gene lookup returns CDR1 SGHDN and CDR2 FVKESK. Combining the CDR3 with reference TRBV14 and TRBJ2-7 gives the whole variable domain EAGVTQFPSHSVIEKGQTVTLRCDPISGHDNLYWYRRVMGKEIKFLLHFVKESKQDESGMPNNRFLAERTGGTYSTLKVQPAELEDSGVYFCASSYRGSTRQYFGPGTRLTVT.

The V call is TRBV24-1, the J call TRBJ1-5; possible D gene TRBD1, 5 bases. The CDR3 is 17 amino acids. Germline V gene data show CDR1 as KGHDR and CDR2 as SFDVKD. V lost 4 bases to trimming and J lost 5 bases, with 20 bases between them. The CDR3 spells CATSDQDSPEFDQPQHF. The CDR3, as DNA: TGTGCCACCAGTGACCAAGACAGCCCCGAATTCGATCAGCCCCAGCATTTT.

The CDR3 sequence is CASSFRRDQETQYF. The DNA for the CDR3 is TGTGCCAGCAGCTTTCGCAGGGACCAAGAGACCCAGTACTTC. This chain connects TRBV5-4 to TRBJ2-5; D is perhaps TRBD1 (5 bases). The V end lost 2 bases, the J end lost 0 bases, and 8 bases lay between the germline ends. Per germline, CDR1 SGHNT and CDR2 YYREEE (reference sequence). This CDR3 comprises 14 residues.

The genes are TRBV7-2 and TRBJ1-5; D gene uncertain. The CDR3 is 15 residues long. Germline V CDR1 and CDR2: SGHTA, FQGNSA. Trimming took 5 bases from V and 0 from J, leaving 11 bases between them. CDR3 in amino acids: CASSPSFHSNQPQHF. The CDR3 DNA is TGTGCCAGCAGCCCCAGTTTTCATAGCAATCAGCCCCAGCATTTT.

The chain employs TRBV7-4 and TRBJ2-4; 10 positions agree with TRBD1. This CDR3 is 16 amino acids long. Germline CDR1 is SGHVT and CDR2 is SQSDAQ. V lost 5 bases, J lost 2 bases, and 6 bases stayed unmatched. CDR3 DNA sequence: TGTGCCAGCAGCCCAGGACAGGGGGAGACCAAAAACATTCAGTACTTC. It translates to CASSPGQGETKNIQYF.

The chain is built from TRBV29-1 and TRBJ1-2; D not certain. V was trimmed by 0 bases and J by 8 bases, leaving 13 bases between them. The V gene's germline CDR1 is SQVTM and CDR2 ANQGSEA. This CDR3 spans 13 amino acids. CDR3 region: CSVEERGAYGYTF. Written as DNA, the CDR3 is TGCAGCGTTGAAGAACGGGGAGCTTACGGCTACACCTTC.

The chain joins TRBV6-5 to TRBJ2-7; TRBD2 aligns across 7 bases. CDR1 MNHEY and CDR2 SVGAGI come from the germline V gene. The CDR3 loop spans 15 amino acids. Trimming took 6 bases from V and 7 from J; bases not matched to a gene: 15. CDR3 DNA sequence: TGTGCCAGCAGCGTAGAAGGGTTGGGAGCGGGGGAGCAGTACTTC. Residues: CASSVEGLGAGEQYF.

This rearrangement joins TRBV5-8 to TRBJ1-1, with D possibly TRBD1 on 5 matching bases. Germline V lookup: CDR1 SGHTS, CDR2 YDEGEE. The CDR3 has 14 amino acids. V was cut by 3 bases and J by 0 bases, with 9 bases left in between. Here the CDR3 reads CASSWGGLNTEAFF. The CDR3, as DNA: TGTGCCAGCAGCTGGGGGGGATTGAACACTGAAGCTTTCTTT. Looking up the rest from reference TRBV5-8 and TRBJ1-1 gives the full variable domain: EAGVTQSPTHLIKTRGQQATLRCSPISGHTSVYWYQQALGLGLQFLLWYDEGEERNRGNFPPRFSGRQFPNYSSELNVNALELEDSALYLCASSWGGLNTEAFFGQGTRLTVV.

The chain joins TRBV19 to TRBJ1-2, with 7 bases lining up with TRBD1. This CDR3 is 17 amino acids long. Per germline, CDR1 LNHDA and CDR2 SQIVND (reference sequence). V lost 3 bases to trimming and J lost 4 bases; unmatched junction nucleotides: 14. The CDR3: CASSMRTGGTSAYGYTF. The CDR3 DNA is TGTGCCAGTAGTATGAGGACAGGAGGGACCTCTGCCTATGGCTACACCTTC. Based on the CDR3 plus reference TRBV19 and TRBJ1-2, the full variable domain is DGGITQSPKYLFRKEGQNVTLSCEQNLNHDAMYWYRQDPGQGLRLIYYSQIVNDFQKGDIAEGYSVSREKKESFPLTVTSAQKNPTAFYLCASSMRTGGTSAYGYTFGSGTRLTVV.

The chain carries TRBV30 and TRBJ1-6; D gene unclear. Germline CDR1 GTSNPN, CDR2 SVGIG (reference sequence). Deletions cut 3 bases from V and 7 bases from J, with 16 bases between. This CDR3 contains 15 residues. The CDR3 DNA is TGTGCCTGGAGGGGAGATCCGCGGCCCAATTCACCCCTCCACTTT. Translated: CAWRGDPRPNSPLHF.